This T cell receptor beta chain is drawn from a study of T cell changes during pregnancy in multiple sclerosis. This clone was recorded only once. Generated by immunoSEQ multiplex PCR, the TCRdb table keeps only in-frame clones and is missing some. Of tens of thousands of clones in the sample, 80% to 90% were seen once. The sample here was peripheral blood, taken in the first trimester of pregnancy. The source is a female donor in good health, enrolled as a control in a pregnancy study.

The CDR3 spells CASSLVLEDTEAFF. In nucleotides, the CDR3 is TGTGCCAGCAGCTTGGTTCTGGAGGACACTGAAGCTTTCTTT. The chain uses TRBV5-8 and TRBJ1-1; D ambiguous. Germline CDR1 and CDR2: SGHTS and YDEGEE. This CDR3 spans 14 amino acids. Trimming cost V 0 bases and J 3 bases, with 9 bases left between them. The variable domain in full, completed from reference TRBV5-8 and TRBJ1-1, reads EAGVTQSPTHLIKTRGQQATLRCSPISGHTSVYWYQQALGLGLQFLLWYDEGEERNRGNFPPRFSGRQFPNYSSELNVNALELEDSALYLCASSLVLEDTEAFFGQGTRLTVV.